Below are 22 T cell receptor beta chains sequenced from a single sample in a study of blood T cell repertoires in COVID-19. Profiled with immunoSEQ multiplex PCR; TCRdb holds only in-frame clones, not every one. The sample holds a few hundred thousand clones, 90% to 95% seen once. The source material was PBMCs or T cells enriched from blood (not recorded which). The receptors here all came from a human donor in a cohort exposed to, infected with or recovered from COVID-19 (not recorded which). The donor label of this sample is uncertain.

This clone was recorded once. This rearrangement joins TRBV3-1 (or the pseudogene TRBV3-2) to TRBJ2-3; possible D gene TRBD1, 5 bases. V lost 3 bases and J 2 bases, leaving 12 bases between the germline ends. Germline V CDR1 and CDR2: LGHDT, YNNKEL (reference sequence). This CDR3 region has 15 residues. The CDR3 DNA reads TGTGCCAGCAGCCAGGCAGGGTCCTACACAGATACGCAGTATTTT. It is translated as CASSQAGSYTDTQYF.

This clone was counted once. V gene TRBV7-9 combines with J gene TRBJ2-1; 12 bases are shared with TRBD1. Trimming at V came to 5 bases and at J to 7 bases, leaving 9 bases not matched to a gene. Looked up from germline, CDR1 is SEHNR and CDR2 is FQNEAQ (reference sequence). The CDR3 is 16 amino acids. In DNA, the CDR3 is TGTGCCAGCAGCCGACCTCCGGGACAGGGGGCAAATGAGCAGTTCTTC. It is translated as CASSRPPGQGANEQFF.

The CDR3 sequence is CATSTTRGFTEAFF. In DNA, the CDR3 is TGTGCCACCAGCACAACCCGGGGATTCACTGAAGCTTTCTTT. The chain is built from TRBV15 and TRBJ1-1; D unclear. Between the trimmed V and J ends, which lost 4 bases and 4 bases, there was a span of 13 bases. The CDR3 extends over 14 amino acids. CDR1 and CDR2 (germline): LNHNV, YYDKDF (reference sequence).

The V gene is TRBV24-1, the J gene TRBJ2-3; D gene uncertain. Germline V CDR1 and CDR2: KGHDR, SFDVKD. V lost 5 bases and J 3 bases, leaving 14 bases between the germline ends. The CDR3 loop spans 15 amino acids. CDR3 sequence (DNA): TGTGCCACCAGTGGTCTAAGTGGTGTGACAGATACGCAGTATTTT. It codes for CATSGLSGVTDTQYF.

The chain employs TRBV27 and TRBJ2-7; maybe TRBD1 (5 bases). V lost 4 bases, J lost 5 bases, and 21 bases lay in between. Germline CDR1 and CDR2: MNHEY and SMNVEV (reference sequence). The CDR3 totals 16 residues. The CDR3: CASSSPVGRSRDEQYF. In nucleotides, the CDR3 is TGTGCCAGCAGTTCGCCCGTGGGGCGGAGTAGGGACGAGCAGTACTTC.

J is TRBJ2-3 and V is TRBV15; 9 bases align to TRBD2. Losses at the gene ends were 8 bases for V and 4 bases for J; bases not matched to a gene: 7. The CDR3 runs to 14 residues. Germline CDR1 and CDR2: LNHNV and YYDKDF (reference sequence). DNA for the CDR3: TGTGCCACCTCCGGGACTAGCCCCGCAGATACGCAGTATTTT. This translates into CATSGTSPADTQYF.

The chain is built from TRBV4-1 and TRBJ1-2; 8 bases match TRBD1. CDR1 is MGHRA and CDR2 is YSYEKL in the germline V gene. V dropped 3 bases and J dropped 4; count of bases not matched to a gene: 7. CDR3 length: 15 amino acids. The CDR3 spells CASSHLTGVGYGYTF. CDR3 nucleotides: TGCGCCAGCAGCCACCTGACAGGGGTGGGCTATGGCTACACCTTC.

This sequence joins TRBV2 and TRBJ1-2, with D hard to call. Looked up from germline, CDR1 is SNHLY and CDR2 is FYNNEI. Trimming removed 3 bases at V and 4 bases at J, with 12 bases between. There are 14 residues in the CDR3. CDR3 coding DNA: TGTGCCAGCAGTGAGGACTTATATGCCTATGGCTACACCTTC. Its protein product is CASSEDLYAYGYTF.

The chain is built from TRBV5-4 and TRBJ1-4; 7 bases align to TRBD1. The CDR3 runs to 13 residues. V was clipped by 0 bases and J by 8 bases; unmatched bases: 1. The germline gives CDR1 SGHNT, CDR2 YYREEE (reference sequence). The CDR3 loop reads CASSLGDREKLFF. The CDR3 nucleotides are TGTGCCAGCAGCTTGGGGGACAGAGAAAAACTGTTTTTT.

The V call is TRBV5-4, the J call TRBJ2-5, with 9 positions matching TRBD2. Unmatched junction bases numbered 7, after V lost 2 bases and J lost 5 bases. CDR3 length: 15 residues. Germline V gene data show CDR1 as SGHNT and CDR2 as YYREEE (reference sequence). CDR3 sequence (DNA): TGTGCCAGCAGCTTCGGACTAGCGAGTGGGGAGACCCAGTACTTC. As protein: CASSFGLASGETQYF.

CDR3 bases: TGCGCCAGCAGCCAAGATCTCATCGGTAGCGGGGGCTTCAGGACGCAGTATTTT. It codes for CASSQDLIGSGGFRTQYF. This sequence joins TRBV4-3 and TRBJ2-3; TRBD2 matches 9 bases. The germline V gene encodes CDR1 LGHNA and CDR2 YSLEER. This CDR3 is built from 18 residues. V gave up 0 bases and J gave up 9 bases; unmatched junction bases: 16.

Remarks on this clone: The same CDR3 is also encoded by other DNA sequences in this sample. The chain has TRBV15 and TRBJ2-1, with D unresolved. V was trimmed by 0 bases and J by 8 bases, leaving 5 bases between them. CDR3 size: 12 residues. Germline loops: CDR1 LNHNV, CDR2 YYDKDF (reference sequence). The CDR3 region is CATSRDRDEQFF. In DNA form, the CDR3 reads TGTGCCACCAGCAGAGATAGAGATGAGCAGTTCTTC.

The CDR3 DNA reads TGTGCCAGCAGTGTGTTGGGGGTTCACAGGGCCGGGGAGCTGTTTTTT. Residues: CASSVLGVHRAGELFF. The chain has TRBV7-9 and TRBJ2-2; D is perhaps TRBD1 (6 bases). The CDR3 loop spans 16 amino acids. V dropped 6 bases and J dropped 6 bases, with 20 bases sitting between them. Germline lookup yields CDR1 SEHNR and CDR2 FQNEAQ (reference sequence).

The chain couples TRBV30 to TRBJ1-4; TRBD1 matches 8 bases. The CDR3 extends over 15 amino acids. The germline gives CDR1 GTSNPN, CDR2 SVGIG (reference sequence). V lost 1 base, J lost 10 bases, and 11 bases stayed unmatched. The CDR3 DNA sequence: TGTGCCTGGAGTGGCACCGGGACAGGCGGTGGAAAACTGTTTTTT. It specifies CAWSGTGTGGGKLFF.

The chain combines TRBV7-6 with TRBJ1-4; D perhaps matches TRBD1 (5 bases). From germline, CDR1 is SGHVS and CDR2 FNYEAQ. The CDR3 has 14 residues. V was shortened by 5 bases and J by 3 bases, with 10 bases between the two germline ends. CDR3 loop: CASSPRVANEKLFF. CDR3 nucleotides: TGTGCCAGCAGCCCCAGGGTAGCTAATGAAAAACTGTTTTTT.

The chain uses TRBV19 and TRBJ1-1; a weak D match, TRBD1 (6 bases). This CDR3 comprises 13 residues. Deletions cut 8 bases from V and 1 base from J, with 11 bases between. Per the germline V gene, CDR1 is LNHDA and CDR2 is SQIVND (reference sequence). The CDR3 loop reads CASCYRENTEAFF. CDR3 nucleotides: TGTGCCAGTTGCTACAGGGAGAACACTGAAGCTTTCTTT.

Turning to this clone: Other nucleotide sequences from this sample produce the same CDR3. The rearrangement uses TRBV27 and TRBJ1-2; 9 bases match TRBD1. CDR1 MNHEY and CDR2 SMNVEV come from the germline V gene (reference sequence). The CDR3 runs to 14 residues. V lost 6 bases and J lost 2; bases outside the gene matches: 4. The CDR3: CASSRDRANYGYTF. DNA for the CDR3: TGTGCCAGCAGCCGGGACAGGGCGAACTATGGCTACACCTTC.

Only one count was recorded for this clone. The chain couples TRBV2 to TRBJ1-2; D is possibly TRBD1 (5 bases). V shed 8 bases and J shed 4 bases, with 14 bases lying between them. The germline gives CDR1 SNHLY, CDR2 FYNNEI. The CDR3 length is 13 residues. CDR3 nucleotides: TGTGCCAGCCTCGAACCAGGGATCTATGGCTACACCTTC. It translates to CASLEPGIYGYTF.

Only a few counts were recorded for this clone. The chain employs TRBV1 and TRBJ1-5; the table gives TRBD1 as D, unverified against the DNA. TRBV1 constitutes a pseudogene. The CDR3 spans 15 residues. The CDR3, as DNA: TGCACCAGCAGCGACCCGGGACAGCCAAATCAGCCCCAGCATTTT. Its protein is CTSSDPGQPNQPQHF.

This clone occurred once. The chain couples TRBV7-9 to TRBJ1-2; D is perhaps TRBD1 (5 bases). This CDR3 region has 15 residues. Germline V gene lookup returns CDR1 SEHNR and CDR2 FQNEAQ (reference sequence). Trimming removed 4 bases from V and 7 bases from J, with 19 bases in between. CDR3 coding DNA: TGTGCCAGCAGCTCCCAGGGATCAAGGTTAGGTGGCTACACCTTC. Residues: CASSSQGSRLGGYTF.

The chain has TRBV19 and TRBJ1-1; the D is unclear. Germline CDR1 reads LNHDA; CDR2 reads SQIVND (reference sequence). This CDR3 contains 13 residues. V lost 5 bases and J lost 1, with 8 bases in between. The CDR3 is CASSQVKNTEAFF. Here the CDR3 DNA reads TGTGCCAGTAGTCAGGTAAAGAACACTGAAGCTTTCTTT.

This clone was picked up one time. The chain couples TRBV24-1 to TRBJ1-2; D is unclear. The CDR3 length is 13 residues. V gave up 5 bases and J gave up 7 bases, with 13 bases separating them. Germline CDR1 and CDR2: KGHDR and SFDVKD. The CDR3 sequence is CATSAAEGFGYTF. The CDR3 DNA reads TGTGCCACCAGTGCGGCGGAGGGATTTGGCTACACCTTC.